This TCR beta chain came from a study of blood T cell repertoires in COVID-19. Study-level background: Sources were T cells, B-cell-depleted T cells, or PBMCs; the material itself was cDNA or gDNA.

The J segment lost 6 bases and the V segment lost 7 bases, leaving 9 bases of the junction unmatched. This CDR3 is 14 amino acids long. Germline V gives CDR1 SGHTA, CDR2 FQGNSA. Here immunoSEQ multiplex PCR was the method, and the copy in TCRdb shows in-frame clones only, minus some. This sample has around 68,000 clones, with around 87% found just once. This rearrangement joins TRBV7-2 to TRBJ1-2, with 9 nucleotides matching TRBD1. This sequence originates from a man over 45 with active COVID-19. The sample taken for sequencing was peripheral blood. The CDR3 loop is CASNLQGAYNGYTF. CDR3 sequence (DNA): TGTGCCAGCAACCTACAGGGGGCGTATAATGGCTACACCTTC.